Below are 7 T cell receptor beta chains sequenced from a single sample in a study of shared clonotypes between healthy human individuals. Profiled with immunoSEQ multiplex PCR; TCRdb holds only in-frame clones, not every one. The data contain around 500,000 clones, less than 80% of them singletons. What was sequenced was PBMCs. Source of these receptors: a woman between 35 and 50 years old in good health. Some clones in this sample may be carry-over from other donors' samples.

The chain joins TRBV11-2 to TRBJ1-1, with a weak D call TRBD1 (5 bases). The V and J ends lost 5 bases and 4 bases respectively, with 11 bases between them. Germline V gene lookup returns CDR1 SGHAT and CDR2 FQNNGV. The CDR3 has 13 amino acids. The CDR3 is CASSTAGGTEAFF. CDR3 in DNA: TGTGCCAGCAGCACCGCGGGGGGCACTGAAGCTTTCTTT. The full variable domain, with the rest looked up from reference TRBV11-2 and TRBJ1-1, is EAGVAQSPRYKIIEKRQSVAFWCNPISGHATLYWYQQILGQGPKLLIQFQNNGVVDDSQLPKDRFSAERLKGVDSTLKIQPAKLEDSAVYLCASSTAGGTEAFFGQGTRLTVV.

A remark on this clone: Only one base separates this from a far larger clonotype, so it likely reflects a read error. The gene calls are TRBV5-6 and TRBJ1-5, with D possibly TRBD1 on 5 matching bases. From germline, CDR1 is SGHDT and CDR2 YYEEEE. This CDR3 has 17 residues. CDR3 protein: CASGLGRERPSNQPQHF. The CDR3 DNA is TGTGCCAGCGGCTTGGGCAGGGAGAGACCAAGCAATCAGCCCCAGCATTTT.

DNA of the CDR3: TGTGCCAGCAGCGGAGACCAGGGGCTGGGCTATGGCTACACCTTC. Its protein product is CASSGDQGLGYGYTF. The chain couples TRBV28 to TRBJ1-2; TRBD1 might be the D (6 bases). V lost 6 bases and J 4 bases, leaving 18 bases between the germline ends. Germline V lookup: CDR1 MDHEN, CDR2 SYDVKM. The CDR3 sequence is 15 residues long.

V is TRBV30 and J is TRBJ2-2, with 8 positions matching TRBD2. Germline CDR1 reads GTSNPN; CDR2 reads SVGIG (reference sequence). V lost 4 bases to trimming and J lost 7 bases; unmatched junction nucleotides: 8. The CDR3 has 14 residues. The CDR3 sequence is CAWNLGRAFGELFF. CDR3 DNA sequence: TGTGCCTGGAATCTCGGGAGGGCCTTCGGGGAGCTGTTTTTT.

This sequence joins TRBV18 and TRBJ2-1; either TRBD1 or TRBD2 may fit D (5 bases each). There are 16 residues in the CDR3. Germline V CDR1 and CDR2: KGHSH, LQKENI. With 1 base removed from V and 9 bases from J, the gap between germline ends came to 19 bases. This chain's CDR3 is CASSPRGGTWGSEQFF. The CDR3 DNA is TGTGCCAGCTCACCACGCGGCGGTACTTGGGGGAGTGAGCAGTTCTTC.

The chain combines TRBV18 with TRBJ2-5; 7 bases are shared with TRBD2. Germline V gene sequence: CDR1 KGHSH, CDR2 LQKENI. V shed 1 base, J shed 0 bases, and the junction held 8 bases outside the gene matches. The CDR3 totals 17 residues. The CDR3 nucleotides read TGTGCCAGCTCACCACAGTCTTTTCTAGCGGACCAAGAGACCCAGTACTTC. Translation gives CASSPQSFLADQETQYF. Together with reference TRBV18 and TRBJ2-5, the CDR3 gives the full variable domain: NAGVMQNPRHLVRRRGQEARLRCSPMKGHSHVYWYRQLPEEGLKFMVYLQKENIIDESGMPKERFSAEFPKEGPSILRIQQVVRGDSAAYFCASSPQSFLADQETQYFGPGTRLLVL.

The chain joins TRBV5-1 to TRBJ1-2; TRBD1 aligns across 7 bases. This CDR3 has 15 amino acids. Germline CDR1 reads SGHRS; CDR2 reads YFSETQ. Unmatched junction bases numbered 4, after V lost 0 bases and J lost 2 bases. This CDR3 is CASSLGGQANYGYTF. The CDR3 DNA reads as TGCGCCAGCAGCTTGGGCGGACAGGCGAACTATGGCTACACCTTC.